This TCR beta chain derives from a study of post-analysis software for immune sequencing data. Study context: Included courses were relapsing-remitting and secondary progressive multiple sclerosis; progressive-relapsing multiple sclerosis was also included. Regarding the study as a whole: Same-batch preparations were strongly co-clustered by F measure.

TCR beta cDNA libraries included unique molecular identifiers. T cells, roughly 0.9 to 11 million of them, yielded some 510,000 cDNA molecules. One entry per CDR3 protein, called by TCRdb with MiXCR from the PCR reads. The repertoire holds hundreds of thousands of distinct CDR3 sequences, with more than 30% as singletons. To note about this clonotype: What it recognizes is unknown.

Sequenced sample: blood. This sequence originates from a girl aged 2-9 years with multiple sclerosis.

The CDR3 coding sequence is TGCAGCGTTGGTCAGACAGTCTACGAGCAGTACTTC. Its translation is CSVGQTVYEQYF. The rearrangement joins TRBV29-1 to TRBJ2-7; D is perhaps TRBD1 (5 bases). Germline lookup yields CDR1 SQVTM and CDR2 ANQGSEA. V gave up 4 bases and J gave up 3 bases, with 10 bases separating them. This CDR3 region has 12 residues.